This T cell receptor beta chain was retrieved from a study of siplizumab effects on memory and regulatory T cells. Germline-derived CDR1 and CDR2 are ENHRY and SYGVKD. The CDR3 totals 15 residues. Generated by immunoSEQ multiplex PCR, the TCRdb table keeps only in-frame clones and is missing some. The sample consists of over 100,000 clones, approximately 90% of them appearing once. What was sequenced was CD4+ T cells sorted from blood. The clonotype was recovered from a human donor in good health. The V and J genes are TRBV10-3 and TRBJ2-5, with D possibly TRBD2 on 5 matching bases. The tail of the sequence fits TRBJ2-7 better, so the J call may be wrong. The CDR3 nucleotides read TGTGCCATCAGTGAGTCGGGAAGGAGGAGATACGAGCAGTACTTC. Its translation is CAISESGRRRYEQYF.